The T cell receptor (beta chain) under discussion was sequenced for a study of T cells after yellow fever vaccination. General study points: Booster samples showed a return of most primary-vaccination clones (under 97% CD4, over 70% CD8).

TCRdb passed the 5' RACE reads through MiXCR, listing each CDR3 protein once. The sample lists some 97,000 distinct CDR3 sequences, approximately 6.3% occurring once. Details on this clonotype: The antigen remains unidentified.

Trimming took off 8 bases at V and 7 bases at J, with 8 bases between the two ends. Germline lookup yields CDR1 SGHAT and CDR2 FQDESV (reference sequence). The CDR3 is 10 amino acids. The clonotype originates from a man younger than 30 who received the YFV17D yellow fever vaccine. The sequencing here drew on CD8+ T cells sorted from PBMCs, taken 10 days after the yellow fever booster vaccination. The chain employs TRBV11-1 and TRBJ2-5, with D unresolved. CDR3 region: CASGERTQYF. The CDR3, as DNA: TGTGCCAGCGGCGAAAGGACCCAGTACTTC.